Shown below are 20 T cell receptor beta chains from a single sample sequenced in a study of blood T cell repertoires in COVID-19. Data came from immunoSEQ multiplex PCR; TCRdb stores just in-frame clones and leaves some out. The table records a few hundred thousand clones, around 84% of them present only once. Sequenced sample: PBMCs or T cells enriched from blood (not recorded which). The origin of the receptors is a man between 35 and 55 years old who had recovered from COVID-19.

The chain couples TRBV11-1 to TRBJ1-1; D is perhaps TRBD1 (6 bases). Germline V gene data show CDR1 as SGHAT and CDR2 as FQDESV (reference sequence). Trimming took 5 bases from V and 4 from J, leaving 14 bases between them. This CDR3 has 14 amino acids. The CDR3 loop is CASSRNGGLTEAFF. In DNA form, the CDR3 reads TGTGCCAGCAGCAGAAATGGGGGCCTCACTGAAGCTTTCTTT.

This chain connects TRBV18 to TRBJ2-2, with a weak D call TRBD2 (6 bases). The CDR3 length is 16 residues. CDR1 and CDR2 from the germline V gene are KGHSH and LQKENI. Trimming stripped 0 bases from V and 3 bases from J, with 11 bases between. The DNA of the CDR3 is TGTGCCAGCTCACCACCCTTGGGAGGAGACACCGGGGAGCTGTTTTTT. This sequence encodes CASSPPLGGDTGELFF.

The rearrangement links TRBV4-1 to TRBJ2-1, with D possibly TRBD2 on 6 matching bases. V was pared by 0 bases and J by 4 bases, with 10 bases between. The germline V gene has CDR1 MGHRA and CDR2 YSYEKL. The CDR3 length is 15 residues. The CDR3 protein is CASSQDGSGYNEQFF. Written as DNA, the CDR3 is TGCGCCAGCAGCCAAGACGGTAGCGGTTACAATGAGCAGTTCTTC.

The chain recombines TRBV10-3 with TRBJ2-5; TRBD2 matches at 7 bases. The CDR3 contains 15 residues. Germline V gene data show CDR1 as ENHRY and CDR2 as SYGVKD. V dropped 4 bases and J dropped 3; count of bases not matched to a gene: 8. The CDR3 region has the DNA TGTGCCATCAGTGTGCGGGGGAACGCGGAAGAGACCCAGTACTTC. Protein sequence: CAISVRGNAEETQYF.

This sequence joins TRBV2 and TRBJ2-7, with 9 bases lining up with TRBD2. Losses at the gene ends were 3 bases for V and 3 bases for J; bases not matched to a gene: 6. CDR3 length equals 15 residues. The germline V gene has CDR1 SNHLY and CDR2 FYNNEI. The CDR3 region has the DNA TGTGCCAGCAGTGACAAGCGGGGGGCGTTCTACGAGCAGTACTTC. It is translated as CASSDKRGAFYEQYF.

This clone was observed a single time. The genes are TRBV5-6 and TRBJ2-5, with TRBD2 matching 8 bases. J gave up 5 bases and V 5 bases, and 8 bases lay outside the gene matches. In germline, CDR1 is SGHDT, CDR2 YYEEEE. The CDR3 runs to 14 residues. The CDR3 reads CASRASGSWETQYF. CDR3 DNA: TGTGCCAGCAGGGCAAGCGGGAGTTGGGAGACCCAGTACTTC.

V is TRBV15 and J is TRBJ2-3; D might be TRBD2 (6 bases). CDR1 is LNHNV and CDR2 is YYDKDF in the germline V gene (reference sequence). CDR3 size: 16 residues. Trimming removed 5 bases from V and 2 bases from J, with 17 bases in between. This CDR3 reads CATSRGDLGITDTQYF. DNA for the CDR3: TGTGCCACCAGCCGAGGGGACTTGGGGATCACAGATACGCAGTATTTT. Based on the CDR3 plus reference TRBV15 and TRBJ2-3, the full variable domain is DAMVIQNPRYQVTQFGKPVTLSCSQTLNHNVMYWYQQKSSQAPKLLFHYYDKDFNNEADTPDNFQSRRPNTSFCFLDIRSPGLGDTAMYLCATSRGDLGITDTQYFGPGTRLTVL.

This clone was seen only once. The chain's CDR3 is CASSKGQGQETQYF. CDR3 sequence (DNA): TGTGCCAGCAGCAAAGGACAGGGCCAAGAGACCCAGTACTTC. The chain employs TRBV21-1 and TRBJ2-5; the table's D gene call, TRBD1, was not cross checked with the DNA. TRBV21-1 is reported as a pseudogene. The CDR3 is made up of 14 amino acids.

In DNA form, the CDR3 reads TGCAGCGGTACCGTGGGGAGTGAGACCCAGTACTTC. This sequence encodes CSGTVGSETQYF. The chain recombines TRBV29-1 with TRBJ2-5, with D maybe TRBD2 (5 bases). CDR3 length equals 12 residues. From germline, CDR1 is SQVTM and CDR2 ANQGSEA. Trimming removed 7 bases from V and 5 bases from J, with 14 bases in between.

The V and J genes are TRBV9 and TRBJ2-3, with 9 bases aligning to TRBD1. The trim removed 4 bases at V and 8 bases at J, leaving 17 bases unmatched. The CDR3 consists of 17 residues. Germline-derived CDR1 and CDR2 are SGDLS and YYNGEE. CDR3 residues: CASSPLPGQGTAGTQYF. CDR3 nucleotides: TGTGCCAGCAGCCCCTTACCGGGACAGGGCACAGCGGGTACGCAGTATTTT.

The chain's CDR3 is CSVKGLAYNEQFF. As DNA, the CDR3 is TGCAGCGTAAAGGGACTAGCGTACAATGAGCAGTTCTTC. The V gene is TRBV29-1, the J gene TRBJ2-1, with 10 bases that match TRBD2. Trimming cost V 6 bases and J 4 bases; bases outside gene matches: 3. CDR3 length: 13 residues. Germline assignment: CDR1 SQVTM and CDR2 ANQGSEA.

This chain connects TRBV19 to TRBJ2-6, with D possibly TRBD1 on 7 matching bases. The CDR3 is 17 amino acids. V lost 5 bases and J lost 0, with 14 bases in between. Germline V gene sequence: CDR1 LNHDA, CDR2 SQIVND (reference sequence). CDR3 in amino acids: CASSAGGPFSGANVLTF. In DNA form, the CDR3 reads TGTGCCAGTAGTGCAGGGGGGCCCTTCTCTGGGGCCAACGTCCTGACTTTC. Based on the CDR3 plus reference TRBV19 and TRBJ2-6, the full variable domain is DGGITQSPKYLFRKEGQNVTLSCEQNLNHDAMYWYRQDPGQGLRLIYYSQIVNDFQKGDIAEGYSVSREKKESFPLTVTSAQKNPTAFYLCASSAGGPFSGANVLTFGAGSRLTVL.

This chain connects TRBV4-2 to TRBJ2-2, with D unresolved. The CDR3 consists of 16 residues. V lost 1 base and J lost 0, with 9 bases in between. Germline loops: CDR1 LGHNA, CDR2 YNFKEQ. The CDR3 loop is CASSQATGTNTGELFF. The CDR3, as DNA: TGTGCCAGCAGCCAAGCAACGGGTACGAACACCGGGGAGCTGTTTTTT.

The rearrangement links TRBV20-1 to TRBJ2-3; D is unresolved. CDR1 is DFQATT, CDR2 SNEGSKA, per germline (reference sequence). V lost 6 bases, J lost 8 bases, and 9 bases lay in between. This CDR3 has 10 amino acids. The CDR3 loop is CSADLGTQYF. The DNA for the CDR3 is TGCAGTGCCGATCTAGGTACGCAGTATTTT.

The V gene is TRBV7-2, the J gene TRBJ2-2, with D possibly TRBD1 on 6 matching bases. V was trimmed by 6 bases and J by 1 base, leaving 15 bases between them. The CDR3 extends over 16 amino acids. The V gene's germline CDR1 is SGHTA and CDR2 FQGNSA. The DNA of the CDR3 is TGTGCCAGCAGTTCGGATGGACAGAAGAACACCGGGGAGCTGTTTTTT. As protein: CASSSDGQKNTGELFF.

This clone came up once. The J gene is TRBJ2-3, the V gene TRBV29-1; TRBD1 agrees at 10 bases. This CDR3 is 16 amino acids long. CDR1 and CDR2 from the germline V gene are SQVTM and ANQGSEA. V dropped 2 bases and J dropped 1; count of bases not matched to a gene: 6. The CDR3 bases are TGCAGCGTTGAATCTTGGGGGACAGGGGGCACAGATACGCAGTATTTT. Protein: CSVESWGTGGTDTQYF.

The rearrangement joins TRBV6-5 to TRBJ2-7; D possibly corresponds to TRBD1 (6 bases). Germline CDR1 reads MNHEY; CDR2 reads SVGAGI. The CDR3 is 13 amino acids. Trimming took off 6 bases at V and 4 bases at J, with 13 bases between the two ends. Here the CDR3 reads CASRKYRVYEQYF. The CDR3 region has the DNA TGTGCCAGCAGGAAGTACAGGGTGTACGAGCAGTACTTC.

The genes are TRBV30 and TRBJ2-4; TRBD2 matches 9 bases. The CDR3 covers 15 residues. Trimming removed 4 bases from V and 1 base from J; junction bases left unmatched: 5. Germline V gene data show CDR1 as GTSNPN and CDR2 as SVGIG (reference sequence). In nucleotides, the CDR3 is TGTGCCTGGACTAGCGGGAAAGGGGCCAAAAACATTCAGTACTTC. Its translation: CAWTSGKGAKNIQYF.

V is TRBV5-1 and J is TRBJ1-1, with D possibly TRBD1 on 5 matching bases. With 3 bases removed from V and 1 base from J, the gap between germline ends came to 22 bases. Germline lookup yields CDR1 SGHRS and CDR2 YFSETQ. The CDR3 spans 18 residues. The CDR3 is CASSSGGMLWTRNTEAFF. In DNA form, the CDR3 reads TGCGCCAGCAGCTCGGGGGGAATGTTGTGGACTCGGAACACTGAAGCTTTCTTT.

The rearrangement joins TRBV6-5 to TRBJ1-2, with 7 bases lining up with TRBD1. Germline CDR1 is MNHEY and CDR2 is SVGAGI. The CDR3 has 15 amino acids. The V and J ends lost 2 bases and 2 bases, in that order; junction bases with no gene match: 5. CDR3 nucleotides: TGTGCCAGCAGTTACGACACGACAGGGAACTATGGCTACACCTTC. This translates into CASSYDTTGNYGYTF.